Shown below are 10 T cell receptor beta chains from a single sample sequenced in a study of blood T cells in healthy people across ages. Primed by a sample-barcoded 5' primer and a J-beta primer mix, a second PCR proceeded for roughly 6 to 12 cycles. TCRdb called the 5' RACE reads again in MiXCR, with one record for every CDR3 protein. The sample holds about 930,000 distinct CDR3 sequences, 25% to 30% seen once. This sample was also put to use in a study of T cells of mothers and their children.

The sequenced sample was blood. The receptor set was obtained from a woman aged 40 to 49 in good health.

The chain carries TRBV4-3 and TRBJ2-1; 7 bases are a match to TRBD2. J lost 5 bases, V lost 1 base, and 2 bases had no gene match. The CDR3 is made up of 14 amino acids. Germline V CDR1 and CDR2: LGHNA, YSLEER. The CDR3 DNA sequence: TGCGCCAGCAGCCAAGTGGGAGGGAACAATGAGCAGTTCTTC. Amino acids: CASSQVGGNNEQFF.

CDR3 nucleotides: TGCAGTGCTACGACTAGCGGGGACTACAATGAGCAGTTCTTC. This gives the protein CSATTSGDYNEQFF. This chain connects TRBV20-1 to TRBJ2-1; TRBD2 aligns across 11 bases. V was clipped by 4 bases and J by 3 bases; unmatched bases: 2. The CDR3 extends over 14 amino acids. Germline loops: CDR1 DFQATT, CDR2 SNEGSKA (reference sequence).

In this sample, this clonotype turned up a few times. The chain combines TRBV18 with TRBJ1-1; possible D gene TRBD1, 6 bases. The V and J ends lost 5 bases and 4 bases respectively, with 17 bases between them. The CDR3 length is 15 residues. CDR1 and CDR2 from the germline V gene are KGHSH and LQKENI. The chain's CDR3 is CASSTSQGQGTEAFF. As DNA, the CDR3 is TGTGCCAGCTCAACTTCACAGGGCCAGGGCACTGAAGCTTTCTTT.

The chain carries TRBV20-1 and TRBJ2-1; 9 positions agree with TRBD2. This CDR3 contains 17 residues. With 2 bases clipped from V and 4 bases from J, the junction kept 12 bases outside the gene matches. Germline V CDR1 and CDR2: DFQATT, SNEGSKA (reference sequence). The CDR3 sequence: CSARPGLALHRYNEQFF. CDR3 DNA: TGCAGTGCTAGACCGGGACTAGCTCTTCACCGTTACAATGAGCAGTTCTTC.

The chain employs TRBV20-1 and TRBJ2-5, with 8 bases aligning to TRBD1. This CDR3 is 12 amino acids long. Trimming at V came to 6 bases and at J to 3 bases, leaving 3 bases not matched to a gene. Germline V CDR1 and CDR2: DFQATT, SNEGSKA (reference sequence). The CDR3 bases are TGCAGTGCCCGGACAGGGAAAGAGACCCAGTACTTC. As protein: CSARTGKETQYF.

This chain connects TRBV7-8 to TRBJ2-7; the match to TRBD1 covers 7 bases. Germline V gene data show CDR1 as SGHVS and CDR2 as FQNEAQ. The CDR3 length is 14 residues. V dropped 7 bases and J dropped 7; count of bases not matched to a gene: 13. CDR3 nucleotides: TGTGCCAGCATCCCTCCGGACAGGATAGAAGAGCAGTACTTC. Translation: CASIPPDRIEEQYF.

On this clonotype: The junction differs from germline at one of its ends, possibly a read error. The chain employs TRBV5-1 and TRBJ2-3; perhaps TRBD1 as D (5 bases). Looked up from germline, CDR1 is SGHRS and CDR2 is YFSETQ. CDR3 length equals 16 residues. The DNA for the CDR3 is TGCGCCAGCAGCTTGGTAGTCGGCCGCTACACAGGTACGCAGTATTTT. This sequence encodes CASSLVVGRYTGTQYF.

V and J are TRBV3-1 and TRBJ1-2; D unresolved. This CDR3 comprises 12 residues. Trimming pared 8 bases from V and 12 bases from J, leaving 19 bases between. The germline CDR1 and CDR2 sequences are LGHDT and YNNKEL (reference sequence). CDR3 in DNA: TGTGCCAGCTCCGGGGAGGGCCGACTACACACCTTC. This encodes CASSGEGRLHTF.

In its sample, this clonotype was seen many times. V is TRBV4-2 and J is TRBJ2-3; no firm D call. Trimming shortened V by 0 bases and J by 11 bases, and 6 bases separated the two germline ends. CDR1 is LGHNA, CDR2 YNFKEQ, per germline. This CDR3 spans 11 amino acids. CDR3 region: CASSQERQQYF. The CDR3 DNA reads TGTGCCAGCAGCCAAGAGCGGCAGCAGTATTTT.

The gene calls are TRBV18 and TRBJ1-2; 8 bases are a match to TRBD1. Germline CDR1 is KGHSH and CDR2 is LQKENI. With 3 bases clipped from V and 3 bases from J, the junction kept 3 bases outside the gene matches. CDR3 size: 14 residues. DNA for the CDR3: TGTGCCAGCTCACCGAAACAGGGGGACTATGGCTACACCTTC. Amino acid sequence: CASSPKQGDYGYTF.